This T cell receptor (beta chain) was identified during a study of Ad26.COV2.S vaccination and SARS-CoV-2 variants. As regards this clone: The antigen remains unidentified.

Treatment: about 20 received Ad26.COV2.S at low or high dose, single or two shots; several received placebo; per-sample allocation not given. Sampling took place 63 days after the first vaccine or placebo injection. Study results and caveats: Vaccine recipients and placebo recipients showed similar non-spike TCR breadth.

Profiled with immunoSEQ multiplex PCR; TCRdb holds only in-frame clones, not every one. The repertoire holds about 350,000 clones, with approximately 86% as singletons. V lost 3 bases to trimming and J lost 2 bases, with 14 bases between them. The CDR3 consists of 15 residues. Germline V gives CDR1 SGDLS, CDR2 YYNGEE. The sequenced sample was peripheral blood, obtained in a trial of Ad26.COV2.S vaccine versus placebo. The sequence was obtained from a person between 18 and 60 years old who received the Ad26.COV2.S COVID-19 vaccine or a placebo. V is TRBV9 and J is TRBJ1-1, with a possible D match to TRBD1 (6 bases). CDR3 residues: CASSGWEGVNTEAFF. The CDR3 DNA reads TGTGCCAGCAGCGGGTGGGAGGGGGTCAACACTGAAGCTTTCTTT.